The 4 T cell receptor beta chains below were found in one sample sequenced in a study (dated by TCRdb to between 2022 and 2023). The library was built by means of the immunoSEQ multiplex PCR assay. TCRdb stores this immuneACCESS table with in-frame sequences only. Part of the clones is absent; in the studies checked, under half of the shortfall reflects unresolved V genes, and no reason is known for the rest. Across this sample there are about 68,000 clones, with around 93% seen only once. Of the sample, 4% to 4.5% is held by the ten largest clones. Sequenced material: PBMCs. These receptors were taken from a man in his forties with rheumatoid arthritis.

V usage is TRBV30 and J usage is TRBJ1-2, with D tentatively TRBD1 (6 bases). Trimming took 7 bases from V and 8 from J, leaving 11 bases between them. Germline lookup yields CDR1 GTSNPN and CDR2 SVGIG (reference sequence). The CDR3 spans 10 residues. The CDR3 bases are TGTGCCTTGACAGGCGGGGGCTACACCTTC. Amino acid sequence: CALTGGGYTF.

CDR3: CASSPLTGGEQFF. CDR3 nucleotides: TGTGCCAGCAGCCCGCTCACGGGGGGCGAGCAGTTCTTC. The chain recombines TRBV27 with TRBJ2-1; perhaps TRBD2 as D (7 bases). V shed 6 bases and J shed 10 bases, with 16 bases lying between them. Germline V CDR1 and CDR2: MNHEY, SMNVEV (reference sequence). This CDR3 has 13 amino acids.

This rearrangement joins TRBV5-4 to TRBJ1-1, with 10 bases aligning to TRBD1. This CDR3 spans 14 amino acids. Germline V gene data show CDR1 as SGHNT and CDR2 as YYREEE (reference sequence). The V and J ends lost 4 bases and 1 base, in that order; junction bases with no gene match: 1. This CDR3 reads CASSRTGGNTEAFF. DNA of the CDR3: TGTGCCAGCAGCAGGACAGGGGGGAACACTGAAGCTTTCTTT.

This clone was picked up one time. The chain uses TRBV6-5 and TRBJ2-7, with D possibly TRBD1 on 5 matching bases. Trimming pared 2 bases from V and 5 bases from J, leaving 13 bases between. Looked up from germline, CDR1 is MNHEY and CDR2 is SVGAGI. The CDR3 spans 14 residues. The CDR3 loop reads CASSYVGRAHEQYF. CDR3 nucleotides: TGTGCCAGCAGTTACGTAGGCAGGGCCCACGAGCAGTACTTC.